This paragraph reports one TCR beta chain. In germline, CDR1 is MDHEN, CDR2 SYDVKM. The CDR3 covers 14 residues. Trimming removed 3 bases at V and 4 bases at J, with 12 bases between. Individuals aged roughly 18 to 95 years were recruited from 20 to 25 US areas. Generated by immunoSEQ multiplex PCR, the TCRdb table keeps only in-frame clones and is missing some. The table records a few hundred thousand clones, more than 85% of them present only once. These data belong to a study of blood T cell repertoires in COVID-19. J is TRBJ1-1 and V is TRBV28; D not resolved. Material: PBMCs or T cells enriched from blood (not recorded which). This TCR derives from a woman in her thirties who had recovered from COVID-19. The CDR3 region has the DNA TGTGCCAGCAGTTTGGCGGGATCAGGCACTGAAGCTTTCTTT. Protein: CASSLAGSGTEAFF.